Each of the 11 T cell receptor beta chains below was sequenced from the same sample in a study of cytomegalovirus exposure and HLA in healthy donors. 60 Vbeta and 13 Jbeta primers were used in PCR. Some clones are missing from TCRdb's copy, which holds only in-frame ones; the method was immunoSEQ multiplex PCR. The sample has 100,000 to 150,000 clones, 77% seen once. The sample consisted of PBMCs. The origin of the receptors is a male donor in good health and CMV-seropositive.

This clone was seen once. The chain carries TRBV5-6 and TRBJ2-1, with 10 bases lining up with TRBD2. V was pared by 2 bases and J by 6 bases, with 8 bases of the junction left unmatched. The CDR3 sequence is 16 residues long. CDR1 is SGHDT and CDR2 is YYEEEE in the germline V gene. The CDR3 DNA reads TGTGCCAGCAGCTTAAGAAGCGGGGGGGCCATCAATGAGCAGTTCTTC. Residues: CASSLRSGGAINEQFF.

The genes are TRBV5-4 and TRBJ1-5, with a tentative D call TRBD1 (5 bases). The CDR3 contains 13 residues. The V end was cut by 4 bases, the J end by 9 bases, with 14 bases between. Germline CDR1 and CDR2: SGHNT and YYREEE (reference sequence). CDR3 loop: CASSLDSAWPQHF. CDR3 DNA sequence: TGTGCCAGCAGCCTAGACAGCGCTTGGCCCCAGCATTTT. Full variable domain (missing parts from reference TRBV5-4 and TRBJ1-5): ETGVTQSPTHLIKTRGQQVTLRCSSQSGHNTVSWYQQALGQGPQFIFQYYREEENGRGNFPPRFSGLQFPNYSSELNVNALELDDSALYLCASSLDSAWPQHFGDGTRLSIL.

This clone has more than one count but fewer than ten. The V gene is TRBV7-6, the J gene TRBJ2-5; the D gene is possibly TRBD2 (5 bases). The CDR3 runs to 14 residues. Germline V gene sequence: CDR1 SGHVS, CDR2 FNYEAQ. Trimming took off 4 bases at V and 5 bases at J, with 14 bases between the two ends. CDR3 DNA sequence: TGTGCCAGCAGCTCTAGCCGGGGTGTGGAGACCCAGTACTTC. This gives the protein CASSSSRGVETQYF.

The rearrangement links TRBV28 to TRBJ2-2; TRBD2 agrees at 10 bases. The trim removed 8 bases at V and 4 bases at J, leaving 10 bases unmatched. The CDR3 loop spans 16 amino acids. The V gene's germline CDR1 is MDHEN and CDR2 SYDVKM. The CDR3: CASEASGRSGTGELFF. CDR3 coding DNA: TGTGCCAGCGAGGCTAGCGGGAGATCAGGCACCGGGGAGCTGTTTTTT. Drawing the rest from reference TRBV28 and TRBJ2-2, the complete variable domain is DVKVTQSSRYLVKRTGEKVFLECVQDMDHENMFWYRQDPGLGLRLIYFSYDVKMKEKGDIPEGYSVSREKKERFSLILESASTNQTSMYLCASEASGRSGTGELFFGEGSRLTVL.

The gene calls are TRBV7-3 and TRBJ2-5; 7 bases align to TRBD2. Germline V CDR1 and CDR2: SGHTA, FQGTGA. J lost 5 bases, V lost 5 bases, and 8 bases had no gene match. The CDR3 spans 14 residues. Here the CDR3 reads CASSPGRESETQYF. The CDR3, as DNA: TGTGCCAGCAGCCCAGGGAGGGAAAGCGAGACCCAGTACTTC.

A few counts support this clone. J is TRBJ2-1 and V is TRBV7-9, with TRBD2 matching over 9 bases. CDR3 length: 14 residues. V trimming: 1 base; J trimming: 6 bases; junction bases outside the gene matches: 1. Germline V gives CDR1 SEHNR, CDR2 FQNEAQ (reference sequence). CDR3 DNA sequence: TGTGCCAGCAGCTTAGGACTAGCGGTCAATGAGCAGTTCTTC. It is translated as CASSLGLAVNEQFF.

The table lists this clone with a count of one. The V gene is TRBV5-1, the J gene TRBJ2-5, with a weak D call TRBD1 (5 bases). The germline V gene has CDR1 SGHRS and CDR2 YFSETQ. The V end lost 4 bases, the J end lost 3 bases, and 10 bases lay between the germline ends. The length of the CDR3 is 13 residues. CDR3 protein: CASSQTVEETQYF. The CDR3 DNA reads TGCGCCAGCAGCCAGACAGTTGAAGAGACCCAGTACTTC.

The chain carries TRBV11-3 and TRBJ2-3, with 8 bases lining up with TRBD1. V lost 5 bases, J lost 3 bases, and 7 bases stayed unmatched. The CDR3 length is 15 residues. Germline V gene lookup returns CDR1 SGHNT and CDR2 YENEEA. The CDR3 sequence is CASSPGQGRTDTQYF. CDR3 DNA sequence: TGTGCCAGCAGCCCAGGACAGGGAAGGACAGATACGCAGTATTTT.

V usage is TRBV6-5 and J usage is TRBJ1-4; TRBD1 might be the D (6 bases). The V gene lost 5 bases and the J gene lost 5 bases, with 12 bases spanning the gap. CDR3 length: 14 amino acids. Per the germline V gene, CDR1 is MNHEY and CDR2 is SVGAGI. CDR3 coding DNA: TGTGCCAGCAGTAAACAGGGAGAGAATGAAAAACTGTTTTTT. Translated, it gives CASSKQGENEKLFF.

This chain connects TRBV11-2 to TRBJ2-1, with 9 positions matching TRBD1. V shed 4 bases and J 4 bases; nucleotides not matched to a gene: 8. This CDR3 spans 16 amino acids. Germline lookup yields CDR1 SGHAT and CDR2 FQNNGV. CDR3 loop: CASSSGQGRIYNEQFF. The DNA of the CDR3 is TGTGCCAGCAGCTCGGGACAGGGTCGGATTTACAATGAGCAGTTCTTC.

This clone has only a few counts. The chain has TRBV7-9 and TRBJ2-7; D is unclear. Trimming cost V 4 bases and J 7 bases, with 8 bases left between them. Germline V gene sequence: CDR1 SEHNR, CDR2 FQNEAQ (reference sequence). This CDR3 is 11 amino acids long. The chain's CDR3 is CASSSLQEQYF. CDR3 nucleotide sequence: TGTGCCAGCAGCTCTCTCCAGGAGCAGTACTTC. Full variable domain (remainder filled in from reference TRBV7-9 and TRBJ2-7): DTGVSQNPRHKITKRGQNVTFRCDPISEHNRLYWYRQTLGQGPEFLTYFQNEAQLEKSRLLSDRFSAERPKGSFSTLEIQRTEQGDSAMYLCASSSLQEQYFGPGTRLTVT.